The 27 T cell receptor beta chains listed next were all sequenced from one sample in a study of blood T cell repertoires in COVID-19. Clones were sequenced by immunoSEQ multiplex PCR, and TCRdb holds only the in-frame ones, with some missing. The sample lists about 170,000 clones; 83% were seen once. Sequencing was done on a sample of peripheral blood. Source of these receptors: a woman over 75 with acute or convalescent COVID-19.

This chain joins TRBV5-1 and TRBJ1-3; a possible D gene is TRBD1 (6 bases). This CDR3 has 15 amino acids. Germline values: CDR1 SGHRS, CDR2 YFSETQ. V was shortened by 0 bases and J by 2 bases, with 9 bases between the two germline ends. Here the CDR3 DNA reads TGCGCCAGCAGCTTGGCAGGGGAAACTGGAAACACCATATATTTT. It specifies CASSLAGETGNTIYF.

The count of this clone is one. The rearrangement links TRBV7-3 to TRBJ2-1; 12 positions match TRBD1. The CDR3 is 15 residues long. V lost 4 bases and J lost 6; bases outside the gene matches: 4. Germline V gene lookup returns CDR1 SGHTA and CDR2 FQGTGA. This CDR3 reads CASSSGTGGFNEQFF. The CDR3 DNA sequence: TGTGCCAGCAGCTCCGGGACAGGGGGCTTCAATGAGCAGTTCTTC. Variable domain in full (rest from reference TRBV7-3 and TRBJ2-1): GAGVSQTPSNKVTEKGKYVELRCDPISGHTALYWYRQSLGQGPEFLIYFQGTGAADDSGLPNDRFFAVRPEGSVSTLKIQRTERGDSAVYLCASSSGTGGFNEQFFGPGTRLTVL.

J is TRBJ2-1 and V is TRBV5-4; possible D gene TRBD2, 5 bases. From germline, CDR1 is SGHNT and CDR2 YYREEE (reference sequence). V was clipped by 3 bases and J by 4 bases, with 11 bases between them. This CDR3 spans 14 amino acids. CDR3 sequence: CASSSYGVYNEQFF. CDR3 in DNA: TGTGCCAGCAGCTCCTACGGGGTGTACAATGAGCAGTTCTTC.

V is TRBV5-5 and J is TRBJ2-7, with 7 bases that match TRBD1. After removal of 1 base from V and 1 base from J, the junction contained 5 bases not matched to a gene. Germline CDR1 and CDR2: SGHKS and YYEKEE (reference sequence). The CDR3 consists of 15 residues. CDR3 sequence reads: CASSLSLGQSYEQYF. Written as DNA, the CDR3 is TGTGCCAGCAGCTTGTCTTTGGGACAGTCCTACGAGCAGTACTTC.

J is TRBJ2-5 and V is TRBV19, with D perhaps TRBD2 (6 bases). The V gene lost 1 base and the J gene lost 5 bases, with 14 bases spanning the gap. This CDR3 contains 15 residues. The germline CDR1 and CDR2 sequences are LNHDA and SQIVND (reference sequence). The chain's CDR3 is CASSIGASVRETQYF. The CDR3 DNA sequence: TGTGCCAGTAGTATAGGGGCTAGCGTGCGGGAGACCCAGTACTTC.

With regard to this clone: The same CDR3 arises from other DNA sequences in this sample as well. This sequence joins TRBV12-3 or TRBV12-4 and TRBJ2-7; 7 bases map to TRBD2. After removal of 8 bases from V and 4 bases from J, the junction contained 8 bases not matched to a gene. This CDR3 comprises 13 residues. The CDR3 is CASSWGGSYEQYF. In DNA, the CDR3 is TGTGCCAGCTCTTGGGGGGGGTCGTACGAGCAGTACTTC.

The chain couples TRBV6-2 or TRBV6-3 to TRBJ2-5; D is uncertain. Trimming removed 5 bases at V and 2 bases at J, with 15 bases between. Germline V gene sequence: CDR1 MNHEY, CDR2 SVGEGT. The CDR3 totals 15 residues. CDR3 loop: CASSAFRGAQETQYF. The CDR3 region has the DNA TGTGCCAGCAGTGCTTTTCGCGGAGCACAAGAGACCCAGTACTTC.

J is TRBJ1-3 and V is TRBV11-2, with 8 bases fitting TRBD1. This CDR3 spans 17 amino acids. After removal of 4 bases from V and 0 bases from J, the junction contained 8 bases not matched to a gene. Germline values: CDR1 SGHAT, CDR2 FQNNGV. CDR3 DNA sequence: TGTGCCAGCAGCTCGGGACAGGCGCGTTACTCTGGAAACACCATATATTTT. Protein sequence: CASSSGQARYSGNTIYF.

The chain joins TRBV9 to TRBJ2-1, with D tentatively TRBD1 (5 bases). CDR1 is SGDLS and CDR2 is YYNGEE in the germline V gene. The CDR3 runs 16 residues. Trimming took 4 bases from V and 5 from J, leaving 19 bases between them. CDR3 bases: TGTGCCAGCAGCCCAGGGCTATCTACCTGGGACAATGAGCAGTTCTTC. Its translation: CASSPGLSTWDNEQFF.

Note on this clone: Other DNA sequences in the sample encode the same CDR3. This rearrangement joins TRBV19 to TRBJ2-5; the match to TRBD1 covers 10 bases. Trimming at V came to 1 base and at J to 1 base, leaving 0 bases not matched to a gene. Germline V gives CDR1 LNHDA, CDR2 SQIVND (reference sequence). CDR3 length equals 15 residues. This chain's CDR3 is CASSIGTGGQETQYF. In DNA, the CDR3 is TGTGCCAGTAGTATAGGGACAGGGGGCCAAGAGACCCAGTACTTC.

J is TRBJ2-1 and V is TRBV30; 12 nucleotides align to TRBD1. V was clipped by 4 bases and J by 5 bases; unmatched bases: 6. This CDR3 region has 15 residues. CDR1 and CDR2 from the germline V gene are GTSNPN and SVGIG (reference sequence). The CDR3 bases are TGTGCCTGGACCCCCTGGGACAGGGGGCACAATGAGCAGTTCTTC. It translates to CAWTPWDRGHNEQFF.

This clone occurred once. The gene calls are TRBV18 and TRBJ2-1; 9 positions match TRBD2. The CDR3 sequence is 16 residues long. From germline, CDR1 is KGHSH and CDR2 LQKENI. The V gene end was trimmed by 0 bases and the J gene end by 6 bases; junction bases not matched to a gene: 6. The CDR3 spells CASSPPVAGGSNEQFF. The CDR3 coding sequence is TGTGCCAGCTCACCACCGGTGGCGGGGGGGAGCAATGAGCAGTTCTTC.

This chain connects TRBV4-3 to TRBJ2-1, with TRBD2 matching over 9 bases. The length of the CDR3 is 18 residues. Trimming removed 0 bases from V and 4 bases from J; junction bases left unmatched: 10. The germline CDR1 and CDR2 sequences are LGHNA and YSLEER. The CDR3 loop reads CASSQDPVGLAGYNEQFF. The CDR3 nucleotides are TGCGCCAGCAGCCAAGATCCAGTCGGCCTAGCGGGGTACAATGAGCAGTTCTTC.

V is TRBV19 and J is TRBJ2-5; the match to TRBD2 covers 10 bases. The ends lost 5 bases at V and 5 bases at J; junction bases unmatched: 8. Germline-derived CDR1 and CDR2 are LNHDA and SQIVND (reference sequence). The CDR3 has 15 amino acids. As DNA, the CDR3 is TGTGCCAGTAGTCAGAAGGGACTAGCGACTGAGACCCAGTACTTC. This sequence encodes CASSQKGLATETQYF.

The chain recombines TRBV5-4 with TRBJ1-2; TRBD1 matches 10 bases. From germline, CDR1 is SGHNT and CDR2 YYREEE (reference sequence). The V gene end was trimmed by 4 bases and the J gene end by 0 bases; junction bases not matched to a gene: 9. CDR3 length equals 17 residues. The CDR3 DNA follows: TGTGCCAGCAGCGGCCGGTCCGGGACAGGGGCTAACTATGGCTACACCTTC. Its protein product is CASSGRSGTGANYGYTF.

The gene calls are TRBV7-2 and TRBJ2-7, with D possibly TRBD1 on 5 matching bases. CDR1 and CDR2 from the germline V gene are SGHTA and FQGNSA. V was trimmed by 5 bases and J by 5 bases, leaving 7 bases between them. CDR3 length equals 11 residues. CDR3 sequence: CASSQGNEQYF. CDR3 coding DNA: TGTGCCAGCAGCCAGGGCAACGAGCAGTACTTC.

V gene TRBV30 combines with J gene TRBJ2-2, with 13 nucleotides matching TRBD2. The CDR3 totals 15 residues. With 2 bases clipped from V and 7 bases from J, the junction kept 4 bases outside the gene matches. Germline loops: CDR1 GTSNPN, CDR2 SVGIG (reference sequence). CDR3 bases: TGTGCCTGGAGTCAGGGACTAGCGGGGAGCGGGGAGCTGTTTTTT. This gives the protein CAWSQGLAGSGELFF.

The rearrangement links TRBV7-9 to TRBJ2-1; TRBD2 matches 7 bases. After removal of 5 bases from V and 2 bases from J, the junction contained 3 bases not matched to a gene. The V gene's germline CDR1 is SEHNR and CDR2 FQNEAQ (reference sequence). CDR3 size: 14 residues. The CDR3: CASSRDYPYNEQFF. In nucleotides, the CDR3 is TGTGCCAGCAGCCGGGACTACCCCTACAATGAGCAGTTCTTC.

The genes are TRBV7-2 and TRBJ1-2; no firm D call. CDR1 is SGHTA and CDR2 is FQGNSA in the germline V gene. Trimming left V 2 bases short and J 8 bases short, with 9 bases between. The CDR3 is made up of 12 amino acids. The CDR3 DNA is TGTGCCAGCAGCTTACGAGCGGGGGGCTACACCTTC. Protein product: CASSLRAGGYTF.

The gene calls are TRBV4-3 and TRBJ2-7; the match to TRBD1 covers 9 bases. The germline V gene encodes CDR1 LGHNA and CDR2 YSLEER. The CDR3 is 15 residues long. Trimming removed 1 base from V and 2 bases from J; junction bases left unmatched: 3. CDR3 amino acids: CASSQGTGDTYEQYF. The DNA for the CDR3 is TGCGCCAGCAGCCAAGGGACAGGGGACACCTACGAGCAGTACTTC.

This clone was recorded a few times. The genes are TRBV6-2 or TRBV6-3 and TRBJ1-5; tentative D call: TRBD1 (6 bases). This CDR3 comprises 15 residues. Germline V CDR1 and CDR2: MNHEY, SVGEGT. V lost 5 bases and J lost 6, with 17 bases in between. CDR3 sequence: CASSTGKGLIQPQHF. CDR3 DNA: TGTGCCAGCAGTACAGGGAAAGGGCTAATTCAGCCCCAGCATTTT.

This rearrangement joins TRBV24-1 to TRBJ1-2, with D hard to call. Germline CDR1 is KGHDR and CDR2 is SFDVKD. Trimming removed 2 bases from V and 3 bases from J, with 6 bases in between. The CDR3 runs 13 residues. The CDR3 sequence is CATSDSTDYGYTF. CDR3 nucleotide sequence: TGTGCCACCAGTGATTCTACAGACTATGGCTACACCTTC.

The rearrangement uses TRBV7-2 and TRBJ1-5; 8 positions agree with TRBD1. This CDR3 has 13 amino acids. V dropped 4 bases and J dropped 6; count of bases not matched to a gene: 2. The germline V gene has CDR1 SGHTA and CDR2 FQGNSA. The DNA of the CDR3 is TGTGCCAGCAGCTCGGACAGGGTTCAGCCCCAGCATTTT. It specifies CASSSDRVQPQHF.

The chain joins TRBV9 to TRBJ2-1; a possible D gene is TRBD2 (6 bases). Germline CDR1 and CDR2: SGDLS and YYNGEE. CDR3 length: 12 amino acids. Trimming pared 4 bases from V and 10 bases from J, leaving 12 bases between. The CDR3: CASSLDGREQFF. CDR3 DNA sequence: TGTGCCAGCAGCCTCGACGGGAGAGAGCAGTTCTTC.

The chain carries TRBV11-3 and TRBJ2-2, with D perhaps TRBD2 (5 bases). V lost 1 base and J lost 8, with 11 bases in between. The germline gives CDR1 SGHNT, CDR2 YENEEA. The CDR3 totals 14 residues. The CDR3 DNA is TGTGCCAGCAGCTTAGGGAACACGGGGGGGGAGCTGTTTTTT. Translating gives CASSLGNTGGELFF.

CDR3 residues: CASTGENYGYTF. CDR3 nucleotides: TGTGCCAGCACTGGAGAGAACTATGGCTACACCTTC. This sequence joins TRBV7-9 and TRBJ1-2; no definite D call. Germline values: CDR1 SEHNR, CDR2 FQNEAQ (reference sequence). This CDR3 is built from 12 residues. V was cut by 7 bases and J by 2 bases, with 8 bases left in between.

The V and J genes are TRBV2 and TRBJ1-1, with D possibly matching TRBD1 (6 bases). This CDR3 is 13 amino acids long. Germline V gene data show CDR1 as SNHLY and CDR2 as FYNNEI. Trimming took 5 bases from V and 5 from J, leaving 12 bases between them. The CDR3 DNA follows: TGTGCCAGCAGTCCTGACAGGACTACTGAAGCTTTCTTT. Translated: CASSPDRTTEAFF.